This T cell receptor beta chain comes out of a study of shared clonotypes between healthy human individuals. This CDR3 is built from 19 residues. V lost 5 bases, J lost 3 bases, and 17 bases stayed unmatched. Germline CDR1 SGHRS, CDR2 YFSETQ. The method was immunoSEQ multiplex PCR; TCRdb's version includes in-frame clones alone and lacks a portion of them. The sample contains some 1.5 million clones, 95% to 99% of which appear only once. This sequence originates from a man aged 30 to 45 in good health. The chain employs TRBV5-1 and TRBJ2-3; 11 nucleotides match TRBD2. Sequenced input: naive CD4+ T cells sorted from blood. Subset meaning: CD45RA+ positively selected. CDR3 sequence reads: CASRMRASSGRLGTDTQYF. The DNA for the CDR3 is TGCGCCAGCAGGATGAGAGCGTCTAGCGGGAGGTTAGGAACAGATACGCAGTATTTT. The complete variable domain, with remaining parts taken from reference TRBV5-1 and TRBJ2-3, reads KAGVTQTPRYLIKTRGQQVTLSCSPISGHRSVSWYQQTPGQGLQFLFEYFSETQRNKGNFPGRFSGRQFSNSRSEMNVSTLELGDSALYLCASRMRASSGRLGTDTQYFGPGTRLTVL.